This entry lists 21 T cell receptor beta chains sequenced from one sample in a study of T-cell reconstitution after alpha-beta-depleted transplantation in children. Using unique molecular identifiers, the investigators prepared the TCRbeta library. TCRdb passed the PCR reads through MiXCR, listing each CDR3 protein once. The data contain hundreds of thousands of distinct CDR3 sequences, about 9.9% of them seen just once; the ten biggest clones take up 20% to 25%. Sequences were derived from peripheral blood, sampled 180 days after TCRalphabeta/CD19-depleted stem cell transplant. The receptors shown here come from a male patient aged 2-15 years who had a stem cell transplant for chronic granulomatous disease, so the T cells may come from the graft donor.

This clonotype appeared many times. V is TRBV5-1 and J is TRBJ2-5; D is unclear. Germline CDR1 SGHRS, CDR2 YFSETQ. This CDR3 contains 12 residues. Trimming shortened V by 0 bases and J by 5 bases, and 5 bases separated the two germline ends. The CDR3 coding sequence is TGCGCCAGCAGCTTGGATTTGGAGACCCAGTACTTC. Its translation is CASSLDLETQYF.

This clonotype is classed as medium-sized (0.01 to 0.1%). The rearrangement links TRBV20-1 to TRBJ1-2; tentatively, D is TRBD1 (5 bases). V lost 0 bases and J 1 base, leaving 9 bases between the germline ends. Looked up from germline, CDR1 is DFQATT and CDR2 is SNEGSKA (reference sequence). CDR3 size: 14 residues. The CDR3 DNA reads TGCAGTGCTAGAGATGACAGCAATAACTATGGCTACACCTTC. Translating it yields CSARDDSNNYGYTF.

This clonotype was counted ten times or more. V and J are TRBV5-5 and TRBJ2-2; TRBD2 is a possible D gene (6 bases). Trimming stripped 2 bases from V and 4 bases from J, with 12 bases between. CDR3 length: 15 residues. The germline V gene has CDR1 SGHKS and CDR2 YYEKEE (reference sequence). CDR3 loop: CASSFVFGGTGELFF. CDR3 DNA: TGTGCCAGCAGCTTCGTGTTCGGGGGCACCGGGGAGCTGTTTTTT.

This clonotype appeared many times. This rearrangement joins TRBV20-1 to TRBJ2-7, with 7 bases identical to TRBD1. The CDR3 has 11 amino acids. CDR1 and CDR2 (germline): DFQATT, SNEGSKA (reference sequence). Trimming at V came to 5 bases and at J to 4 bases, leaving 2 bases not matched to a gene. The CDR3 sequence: CSAGQAYEQYF. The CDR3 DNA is TGCAGTGCTGGACAGGCATACGAGCAGTACTTC.

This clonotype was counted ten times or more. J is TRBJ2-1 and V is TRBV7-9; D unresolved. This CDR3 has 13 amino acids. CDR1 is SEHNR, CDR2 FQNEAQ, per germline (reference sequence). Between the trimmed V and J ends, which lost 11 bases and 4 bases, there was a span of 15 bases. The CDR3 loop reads CASNGGSYNEQFF. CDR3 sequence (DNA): TGTGCCTCAAATGGCGGTTCGTACAATGAGCAGTTCTTC.

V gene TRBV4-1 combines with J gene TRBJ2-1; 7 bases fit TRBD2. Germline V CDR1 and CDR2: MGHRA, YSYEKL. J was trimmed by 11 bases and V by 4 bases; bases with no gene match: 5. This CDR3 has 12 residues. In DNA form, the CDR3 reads TGCGCCAGCAGCCCGGGGGGAGCGCAGCAGTTCTTC. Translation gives CASSPGGAQQFF.

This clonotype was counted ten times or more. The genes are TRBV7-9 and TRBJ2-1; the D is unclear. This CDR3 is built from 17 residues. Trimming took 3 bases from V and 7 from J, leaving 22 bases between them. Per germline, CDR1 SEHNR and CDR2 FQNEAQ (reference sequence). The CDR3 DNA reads TGTGCCAGCAGCTTCTCCACTCGGACGGTGTGGCCAAATGAGCAGTTCTTC. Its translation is CASSFSTRTVWPNEQFF.

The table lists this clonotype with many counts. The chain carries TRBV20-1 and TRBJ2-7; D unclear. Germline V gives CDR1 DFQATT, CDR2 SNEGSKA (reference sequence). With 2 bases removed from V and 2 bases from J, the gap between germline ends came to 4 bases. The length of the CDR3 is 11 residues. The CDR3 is CSARRAYEQYF. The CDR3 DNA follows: TGCAGTGCTAGACGAGCCTACGAGCAGTACTTC.

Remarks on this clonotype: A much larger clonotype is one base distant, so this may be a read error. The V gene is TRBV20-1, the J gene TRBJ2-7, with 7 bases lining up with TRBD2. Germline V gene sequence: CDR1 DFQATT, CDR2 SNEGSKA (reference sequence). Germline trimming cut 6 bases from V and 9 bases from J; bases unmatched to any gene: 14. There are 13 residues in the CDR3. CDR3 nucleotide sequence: TGCAGTGCGGAACCGGGACTAAATTCAGGGCAGTACTTC. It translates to CSAEPGLNSGQYF.

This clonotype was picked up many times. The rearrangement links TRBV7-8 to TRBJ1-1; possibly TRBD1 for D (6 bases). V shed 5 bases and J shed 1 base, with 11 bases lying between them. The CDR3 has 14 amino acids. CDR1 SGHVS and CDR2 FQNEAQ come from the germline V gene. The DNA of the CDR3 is TGTGCCAGCAGCAAACAGGGTAGGAACACTGAAGCTTTCTTT. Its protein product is CASSKQGRNTEAFF.

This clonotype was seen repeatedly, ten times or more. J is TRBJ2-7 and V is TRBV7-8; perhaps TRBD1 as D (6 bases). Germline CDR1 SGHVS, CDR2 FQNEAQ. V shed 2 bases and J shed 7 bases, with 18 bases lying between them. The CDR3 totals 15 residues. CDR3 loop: CASSLNRSGAREQYF. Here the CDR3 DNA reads TGTGCCAGCAGCTTAAATCGGTCAGGGGCGCGGGAGCAGTACTTC.

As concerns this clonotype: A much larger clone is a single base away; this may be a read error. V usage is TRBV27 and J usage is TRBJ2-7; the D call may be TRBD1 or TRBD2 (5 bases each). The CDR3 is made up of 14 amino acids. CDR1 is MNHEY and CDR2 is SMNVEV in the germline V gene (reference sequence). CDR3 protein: CTSRASGIGHEQYF. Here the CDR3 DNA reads TGTACCAGCAGGGCTTCGGGAATAGGCCACGAGCAGTACTTC.

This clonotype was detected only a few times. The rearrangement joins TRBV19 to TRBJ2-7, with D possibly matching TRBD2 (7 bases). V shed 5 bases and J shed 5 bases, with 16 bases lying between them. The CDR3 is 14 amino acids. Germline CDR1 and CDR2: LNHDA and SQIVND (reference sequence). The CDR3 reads CASSLAGAPHEQYF. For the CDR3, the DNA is TGTGCCAGTAGTTTGGCGGGGGCGCCCCACGAGCAGTACTTC. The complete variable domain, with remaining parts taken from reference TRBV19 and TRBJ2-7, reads DGGITQSPKYLFRKEGQNVTLSCEQNLNHDAMYWYRQDPGQGLRLIYYSQIVNDFQKGDIAEGYSVSREKKESFPLTVTSAQKNPTAFYLCASSLAGAPHEQYFGPGTRLTVT.

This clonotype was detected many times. The CDR3 loop is CSARADGEVPSYEQYF. The CDR3 coding sequence is TGCAGTGCTAGGGCAGATGGGGAAGTCCCATCCTACGAGCAGTACTTC. The chain recombines TRBV20-1 with TRBJ2-7, with D unresolved. The V gene's germline CDR1 is DFQATT and CDR2 SNEGSKA (reference sequence). V shed 3 bases and J shed 1 base, with 19 bases lying between them. The CDR3 spans 16 residues.

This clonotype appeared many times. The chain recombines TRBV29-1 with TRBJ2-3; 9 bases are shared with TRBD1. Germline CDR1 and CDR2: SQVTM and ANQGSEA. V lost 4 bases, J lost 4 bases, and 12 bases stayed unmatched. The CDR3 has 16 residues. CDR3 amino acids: CSVGLTPGQGPDTQYF. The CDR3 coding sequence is TGCAGCGTTGGGCTTACTCCGGGACAGGGTCCAGATACGCAGTATTTT.

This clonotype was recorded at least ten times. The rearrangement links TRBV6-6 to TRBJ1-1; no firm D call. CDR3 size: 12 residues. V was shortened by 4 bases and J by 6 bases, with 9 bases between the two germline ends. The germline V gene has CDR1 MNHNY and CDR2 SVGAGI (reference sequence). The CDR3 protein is CASSFQRAEAFF. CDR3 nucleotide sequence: TGTGCCAGCAGTTTCCAGAGGGCTGAAGCTTTCTTT.

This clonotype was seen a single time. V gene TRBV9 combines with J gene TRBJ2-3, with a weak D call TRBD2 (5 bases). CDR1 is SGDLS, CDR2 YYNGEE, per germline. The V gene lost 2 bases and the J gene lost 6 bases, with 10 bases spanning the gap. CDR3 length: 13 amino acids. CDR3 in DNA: TGTGCCAGCAGCGTGGGAGTGAGGGATACGCAGTATTTT. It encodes CASSVGVRDTQYF.

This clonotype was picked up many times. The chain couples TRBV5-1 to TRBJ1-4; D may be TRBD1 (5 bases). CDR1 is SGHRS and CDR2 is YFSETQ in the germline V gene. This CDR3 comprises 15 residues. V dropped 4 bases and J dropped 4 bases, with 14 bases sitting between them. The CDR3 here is CASSNRRGVNEKLFF. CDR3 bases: TGCGCCAGCAGCAACCGTAGGGGCGTTAATGAAAAACTGTTTTTT.

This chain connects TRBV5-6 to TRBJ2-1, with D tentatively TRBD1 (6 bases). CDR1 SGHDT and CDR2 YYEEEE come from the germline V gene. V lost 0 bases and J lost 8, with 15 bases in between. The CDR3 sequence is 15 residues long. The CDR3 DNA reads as TGTGCCAGCAGCTTGGTAGGGCAGGGGTTCGATGAGCAGTTCTTC. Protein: CASSLVGQGFDEQFF.

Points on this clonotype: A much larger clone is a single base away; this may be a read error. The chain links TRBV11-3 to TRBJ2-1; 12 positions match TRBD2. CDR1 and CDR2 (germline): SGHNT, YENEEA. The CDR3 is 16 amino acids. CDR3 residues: CATSWHLAGGQPEQFF. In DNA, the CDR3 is TGTGCCACCAGCTGGCATCTAGCGGGAGGGCAGCCCGAGCAGTTCTTC.

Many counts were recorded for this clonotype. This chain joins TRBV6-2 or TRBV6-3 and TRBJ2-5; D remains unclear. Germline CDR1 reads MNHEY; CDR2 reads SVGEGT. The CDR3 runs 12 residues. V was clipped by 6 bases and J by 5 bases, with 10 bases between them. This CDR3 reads CASSQTLETQYF. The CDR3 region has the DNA TGTGCCAGCAGCCAGACACTGGAGACCCAGTACTTC.